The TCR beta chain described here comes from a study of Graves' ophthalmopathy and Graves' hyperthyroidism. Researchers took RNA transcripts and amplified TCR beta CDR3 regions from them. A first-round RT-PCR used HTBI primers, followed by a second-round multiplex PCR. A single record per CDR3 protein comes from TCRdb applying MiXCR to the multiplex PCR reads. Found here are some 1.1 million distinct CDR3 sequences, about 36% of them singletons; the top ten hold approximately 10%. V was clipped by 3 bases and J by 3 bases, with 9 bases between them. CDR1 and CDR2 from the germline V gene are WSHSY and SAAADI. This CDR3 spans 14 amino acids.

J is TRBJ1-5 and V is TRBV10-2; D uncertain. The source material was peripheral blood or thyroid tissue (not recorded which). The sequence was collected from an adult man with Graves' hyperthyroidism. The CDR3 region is CASSDLGFNQPQHF. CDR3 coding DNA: TGCGCCAGCAGTGATTTGGGATTCAATCAGCCCCAGCATTTT.